This passage covers 26 T cell receptor beta chains from one sample sequenced in a study of cytomegalovirus exposure and HLA in healthy donors. Primers: 60 Vbeta forward and 13 Jbeta reverse. The table came from immunoSEQ multiplex PCR; TCRdb's copy has only in-frame clones and leaves some out. The table lists about 120,000 clones, 65% to 80% of them singletons. Sequences were obtained from PBMCs. The receptors derive from a human donor in good health.

The rearrangement links TRBV19 to TRBJ1-3, with D perhaps matching TRBD1 (6 bases). The CDR3 covers 16 residues. Trimming took 5 bases from V and 0 from J, leaving 14 bases between them. Germline CDR1 reads LNHDA; CDR2 reads SQIVND (reference sequence). CDR3 sequence reads: CASSPGQLISGNTIYF. CDR3 bases: TGTGCCAGTAGTCCTGGACAGTTAATCTCTGGAAACACCATATATTTT.

This clone was found once. The chain has TRBV5-4 and TRBJ1-4; D might be TRBD1 (6 bases). Looked up from germline, CDR1 is SGHNT and CDR2 is YYREEE (reference sequence). This CDR3 has 17 residues. Trimming stripped 2 bases from V and 8 bases from J, with 22 bases between. The CDR3 DNA follows: TGTGCCAGCAGCTTATTACGAAACCAGGGGTTCGGGGAAAAACTGTTTTTT. Protein sequence: CASSLLRNQGFGEKLFF.

This clone was counted once. V usage is TRBV9 and J usage is TRBJ2-5; a weak D match, TRBD2 (6 bases). Germline V gives CDR1 SGDLS, CDR2 YYNGEE. CDR3 length: 15 residues. V was trimmed by 0 bases and J by 0 bases, leaving 9 bases between them. CDR3 DNA: TGTGCCAGCAGCGTAGCTTGGGGGGACCAAGAGACCCAGTACTTC. Its protein product is CASSVAWGDQETQYF.

V gene TRBV9 combines with J gene TRBJ2-3; tentative D call: TRBD2 (6 bases). Deletions cut 3 bases from V and 1 base from J, with 21 bases between. The germline CDR1 and CDR2 sequences are SGDLS and YYNGEE. The CDR3 is 18 amino acids. The CDR3 here is CASSEGRRGGYRTDTQYF. CDR3 bases: TGTGCCAGCAGCGAAGGAAGGCGGGGCGGGTACCGCACAGATACGCAGTATTTT.

The chain recombines TRBV5-6 with TRBJ2-6; D is possibly TRBD1 (5 bases). Germline loops: CDR1 SGHDT, CDR2 YYEEEE. Trimming removed 0 bases at V and 1 base at J, with 8 bases between. The CDR3 length is 16 residues. The CDR3 DNA is TGTGCCAGCAGCTTGGGGACATTTTCTGGGGCCAACGTCCTGACTTTC. This encodes CASSLGTFSGANVLTF.

This clone appeared a single time. The chain recombines TRBV6-5 with TRBJ1-5; D gene ambiguous. Per the germline V gene, CDR1 is MNHEY and CDR2 is SVGAGI. The CDR3 covers 15 residues. Trimming shortened V by 6 bases and J by 6 bases, and 18 bases separated the two germline ends. The CDR3 DNA sequence: TGTGCCAGCAGGCCTCAACTTAGTTCAGGTCAGCCCCAGCATTTT. The encoded protein is CASRPQLSSGQPQHF.

This sequence joins TRBV6-5 and TRBJ2-7; tentative D call: TRBD2 (7 bases). This CDR3 has 14 residues. The germline gives CDR1 MNHEY, CDR2 SVGAGI. The V and J ends lost 2 bases and 4 bases respectively, with 12 bases between them. CDR3 bases: TGTGCCAGCAGTTACCAGCGGGGACAATACGAGCAGTACTTC. This translates into CASSYQRGQYEQYF.

In its sample, this clone was seen once. The chain recombines TRBV28 with TRBJ1-1; D might be TRBD1 (6 bases). This CDR3 is 17 amino acids long. Per germline, CDR1 MDHEN and CDR2 SYDVKM. The V gene lost 3 bases and the J gene lost 0 bases, with 17 bases spanning the gap. CDR3 sequence reads: CASSFFQDSQVNTEAFF. The CDR3 DNA reads as TGTGCCAGCAGTTTCTTTCAGGACAGCCAGGTGAACACTGAAGCTTTCTTT.

The V call is TRBV7-8, the J call TRBJ2-7; TRBD1 matches 7 bases. V dropped 5 bases and J dropped 6; count of bases not matched to a gene: 4. The germline V gene encodes CDR1 SGHVS and CDR2 FQNEAQ. The CDR3 length is 12 residues. The CDR3, as DNA: TGTGCCAGCAGCACGGACAGGCCCGAGCAGTACTTC. Its protein is CASSTDRPEQYF.

This sequence joins TRBV7-6 and TRBJ1-2, with D possibly TRBD1 on 6 matching bases. This CDR3 spans 15 amino acids. Germline-derived CDR1 and CDR2 are SGHVS and FNYEAQ. V was clipped by 1 base and J by 2 bases, with 11 bases between them. The CDR3 region is CASSLGPGQNYGYTF. The DNA for the CDR3 is TGTGCCAGCAGCTTAGGGCCCGGACAGAACTATGGCTACACCTTC.

This clone has just one count. The chain employs TRBV7-9 and TRBJ2-7; no definite D call. The V and J ends lost 1 base and 5 bases respectively, with 12 bases between them. The CDR3 totals 14 residues. The germline V gene encodes CDR1 SEHNR and CDR2 FQNEAQ (reference sequence). Here the CDR3 DNA reads TGTGCCAGCAGCTTAGGGCAGGATGTCGACGAGCAGTACTTC. Translation gives CASSLGQDVDEQYF. The whole variable domain, remainder taken from reference TRBV7-9 and TRBJ2-7, is DTGVSQNPRHKITKRGQNVTFRCDPISEHNRLYWYRQTLGQGPEFLTYFQNEAQLEKSRLLSDRFSAERPKGSFSTLEIQRTEQGDSAMYLCASSLGQDVDEQYFGPGTRLTVT.

The chain recombines TRBV2 with TRBJ1-2; the match to TRBD1 covers 11 bases. Per the germline V gene, CDR1 is SNHLY and CDR2 is FYNNEI. This CDR3 spans 12 amino acids. The CDR3 spells CAGTGGSYGYTF. DNA for the CDR3: TGTGCGGGGACAGGGGGATCCTATGGCTACACCTTC.

This clone was picked up a small number of times. The V and J genes are TRBV6-5 and TRBJ1-1; D remains unclear. Trimming left V 0 bases short and J 4 bases short, with 9 bases between. This CDR3 has 14 amino acids. CDR1 and CDR2 from the germline V gene are MNHEY and SVGAGI. This chain's CDR3 is CASSYSTEATEAFF. CDR3 sequence (DNA): TGTGCCAGCAGTTACTCGACTGAGGCCACTGAAGCTTTCTTT.

The gene calls are TRBV7-8 and TRBJ2-2, with 7 bases that match TRBD2. V shed 5 bases and J 2 bases; nucleotides not matched to a gene: 8. The CDR3 covers 16 residues. CDR1 is SGHVS, CDR2 FQNEAQ, per germline. The CDR3 DNA reads TGTGCCAGCAGCCCTTCGGGACTACCAAACACCGGGGAGCTGTTTTTT. It specifies CASSPSGLPNTGELFF.

The rearrangement uses TRBV2 and TRBJ2-3, with 7 bases fitting TRBD1. J was trimmed by 0 bases and V by 0 bases; bases with no gene match: 3. This CDR3 spans 16 amino acids. Germline V gene data show CDR1 as SNHLY and CDR2 as FYNNEI. CDR3 sequence: CASSEAGGPSTDTQYF. The CDR3 coding sequence is TGTGCCAGCAGTGAAGCAGGGGGCCCTAGCACAGATACGCAGTATTTT.

Regarding this clone: The same CDR3 also results from other DNA sequences found in this sample. The chain uses TRBV4-2 and TRBJ2-3; 8 nucleotides line up with TRBD2. This CDR3 region has 15 residues. V shed 1 base, J shed 3 bases, and the junction held 3 bases outside the gene matches. Germline V lookup: CDR1 LGHNA, CDR2 YNFKEQ. The CDR3 loop is CASSQAGGPTDTQYF. CDR3 sequence (DNA): TGTGCCAGCAGCCAAGCGGGGGGGCCGACAGATACGCAGTATTTT.

The rearrangement uses TRBV12-5 and TRBJ1-1; D uncertain. The length of the CDR3 is 19 residues. Germline V lookup: CDR1 LGHNT, CDR2 FRNRAP. The germline V and J ends were trimmed by 0 bases and 5 bases, with 25 bases remaining between them. Here the CDR3 DNA reads TGTGCTAGTGGTTTGGTACTAGAGACTCTAAAGGGAGGAGGAACTGAAGCTTTCTTT. This codes for CASGLVLETLKGGGTEAFF.

This sequence joins TRBV9 and TRBJ2-1; TRBD2 aligns across 8 bases. The V and J ends lost 3 bases and 0 bases, in that order; junction bases with no gene match: 2. This CDR3 region has 15 residues. CDR1 SGDLS and CDR2 YYNGEE come from the germline V gene. The CDR3 reads CASSDGGASYNEQFF. The CDR3 nucleotides are TGTGCCAGCAGCGACGGGGGGGCCTCCTACAATGAGCAGTTCTTC.

The rearrangement links TRBV6-5 to TRBJ1-2; D perhaps matches TRBD1 (6 bases). V lost 6 bases to trimming and J lost 8 bases, with 16 bases between them. The CDR3 loop spans 13 amino acids. From germline, CDR1 is MNHEY and CDR2 SVGAGI. The CDR3 region is CASSPPGAGGYTF. The CDR3 region has the DNA TGTGCCAGCAGCCCCCCAGGGGCTGGGGGCTACACCTTC.

The CDR3 region has the DNA TGTGCCAGCAGAGCAGGGGGAAGGAACGAGCAGTACTTC. Protein product: CASRAGGRNEQYF. The V and J genes are TRBV5-5 and TRBJ2-7; 7 nucleotides align to TRBD1. CDR3 length: 13 residues. Per germline, CDR1 SGHKS and CDR2 YYEKEE (reference sequence). J was trimmed by 5 bases and V by 5 bases; bases with no gene match: 7.

V is TRBV29-1 and J is TRBJ1-2, with no clear D. Germline CDR1 SQVTM, CDR2 ANQGSEA. This CDR3 is 11 amino acids long. V shed 7 bases and J shed 5 bases, with 11 bases lying between them. CDR3 bases: TGCAGCGCAACGGGAGGATATGGCTACACCTTC. Translation gives CSATGGYGYTF.

The rearrangement links TRBV28 to TRBJ1-1; 8 bases are a match to TRBD1. V dropped 8 bases and J dropped 4; count of bases not matched to a gene: 12. Germline CDR1 and CDR2: MDHEN and SYDVKM. The CDR3 spans 15 residues. The CDR3 spells CASAAGGIIGTEAFF. The CDR3 bases are TGTGCCAGCGCGGCAGGGGGCATTATTGGCACTGAAGCTTTCTTT.

The rearrangement links TRBV5-4 to TRBJ2-7; TRBD2 aligns across 12 bases. The length of the CDR3 is 17 residues. V gave up 2 bases and J gave up 2 bases; unmatched junction bases: 8. Germline V lookup: CDR1 SGHNT, CDR2 YYREEE (reference sequence). The CDR3 bases are TGTGCCAGCAGCTTACTAGCTAGCGGGGGGGCCCCCTACGAGCAGTACTTC. Protein product: CASSLLASGGAPYEQYF. Using reference TRBV5-4 and TRBJ2-7 for the parts outside the CDR3, the full variable domain is ETGVTQSPTHLIKTRGQQVTLRCSSQSGHNTVSWYQQALGQGPQFIFQYYREEENGRGNFPPRFSGLQFPNYSSELNVNALELDDSALYLCASSLLASGGAPYEQYFGPGTRLTVT.

This chain uses TRBV6-5 with TRBJ2-4; 11 bases match TRBD1. J gave up 8 bases and V 6 bases, and 6 bases lay outside the gene matches. The germline V gene encodes CDR1 MNHEY and CDR2 SVGAGI. The CDR3 is 14 amino acids. The CDR3 spells CASRPPGQGDIQYF. CDR3 sequence (DNA): TGTGCCAGCAGACCTCCGGGACAGGGGGACATTCAGTACTTC.

The chain uses TRBV27 and TRBJ1-1; D perhaps matches TRBD1 (6 bases). This CDR3 has 15 amino acids. Germline CDR1 reads MNHEY; CDR2 reads SMNVEV (reference sequence). Trimming shortened V by 5 bases and J by 0 bases, and 13 bases separated the two germline ends. This chain's CDR3 is CASSTLQGLNTEAFF. The CDR3 nucleotides are TGTGCCAGCAGTACTCTACAGGGCCTGAACACTGAAGCTTTCTTT.

J is TRBJ2-6 and V is TRBV7-9; a possible D gene is TRBD1 (5 bases). Germline V CDR1 and CDR2: SEHNR, FQNEAQ (reference sequence). V dropped 1 base and J dropped 1 base, with 14 bases sitting between them. The CDR3 runs to 18 residues. CDR3 residues: CASSLGQFSRSGANVLTF. The CDR3 DNA follows: TGTGCCAGCAGCTTAGGACAGTTTTCTCGTTCTGGGGCCAACGTCCTGACTTTC.